These 27 T cell receptor beta chains came from one sample sequenced in a study of vaccination and CD4 T cells after COVID-19. For these receptors, no antigen is known. Treatment described: approximately 9-day PBMC culture with coronavirus spike peptide pools or control peptides (ViraFEST assay). The collection of CD4+ T cells from the unexposed donor took place before the COVID-19 pandemic (2011-2018). The assay that was used to sequence DNA from cultured CD4+ T cells was the Oncomine TCR Beta short-read assay. Extraction of genomic DNA was performed on cultured CD4+ T cells. From the PCR reads, TCRdb called clonotypes with MiXCR, one entry per CDR3 protein. The profile shows fewer than 10,000 distinct CDR3 sequences, roughly a third of them singletons. The sequenced material came from CD4+ T cells from blood, cultured in vitro. Receptors originate from a human donor in good health.

This clonotype was observed a handful of times. The chain joins TRBV20-1 to TRBJ2-7; a weak D match, TRBD1 (8 bases). Germline CDR1 and CDR2: DFQATT and SNEGSKA (reference sequence). This CDR3 is built from 15 residues. V lost 5 bases to trimming and J lost 0 bases, with 17 bases between them. The CDR3 loop is CSAEDRAGASYEQYF. The CDR3 coding sequence is TGCAGTGCTGAGGACAGGGCGGGGGCCTCCTACGAGCAGTACTTC.

The chain recombines TRBV7-9 with TRBJ2-7; D could derive from TRBD1 or TRBD2 (5 bases each). V shed 9 bases and J shed 6 bases, with 21 bases lying between them. CDR1 and CDR2 (germline): SEHNR, FQNEAQ (reference sequence). This CDR3 comprises 14 residues. CDR3 bases: TGTGCCAGTACCGGACTCCGGACATGGCCCGAGCAGTACTTC. It yields the protein CASTGLRTWPEQYF.

This clonotype was seen a few times. This chain's CDR3 is CSARKGGLGYTEAFF. CDR3 nucleotide sequence: TGCAGTGCTAGAAAAGGGGGGCTTGGGTACACTGAAGCTTTCTTT. J is TRBJ1-1 and V is TRBV20-1; tentatively, D is TRBD1 (6 bases). Germline V gene data show CDR1 as DFQATT and CDR2 as SNEGSKA (reference sequence). V was shortened by 2 bases and J by 3 bases, with 16 bases between the two germline ends. The CDR3 is 15 amino acids.

This clonotype was detected a few times. The gene calls are TRBV6-1 and TRBJ1-6, with unresolved D. The length of the CDR3 is 15 residues. Germline CDR1 MNHNS, CDR2 SASEGT. V lost 6 bases and J 9 bases, leaving 18 bases between the germline ends. CDR3 in amino acids: CASSTFTVNLSPLHF. Here the CDR3 DNA reads TGTGCCAGCAGCACATTTACAGTGAATCTTTCACCCCTCCACTTT.

Relative to its sample, this clonotype is large (0.1 to 1%). This rearrangement joins TRBV7-2 to TRBJ2-1; no reliable D call. This CDR3 is built from 17 residues. Trimming took off 5 bases at V and 0 bases at J, with 17 bases between the two ends. Germline assignment: CDR1 SGHTA and CDR2 FQGNSA. The CDR3 nucleotides read TGTGCCAGCAGCCAACTCCCCCAGCTCAGCTCCTACAATGAGCAGTTCTTC. It specifies CASSQLPQLSSYNEQFF.

This sequence joins TRBV2 and TRBJ2-1; TRBD2 matches at 8 bases. The CDR3 runs to 16 residues. The ends lost 6 bases at V and 1 base at J; junction bases unmatched: 8. The germline V gene encodes CDR1 SNHLY and CDR2 FYNNEI. CDR3 bases: TGTGCCAGCAGATCCGGGACTAGGGTTTCCTACAATGAGCAGTTCTTC. It codes for CASRSGTRVSYNEQFF.

The V gene is TRBV11-2, the J gene TRBJ1-1; no clear D. The CDR3 covers 16 residues. Germline CDR1 and CDR2: SGHAT and FQNNGV. The V end lost 4 bases, the J end lost 4 bases, and 19 bases lay between the germline ends. CDR3 amino acids: CASSSPLGSMSTEAFF. The CDR3 nucleotides read TGTGCCAGCAGCTCCCCCCTAGGGAGCATGAGCACTGAAGCTTTCTTT.

The chain has TRBV5-1 and TRBJ1-2; 9 bases agree with TRBD1. Per germline, CDR1 SGHRS and CDR2 YFSETQ. There are 14 residues in the CDR3. The ends lost 5 bases at V and 3 bases at J; junction bases unmatched: 5. This CDR3 is CASSRTGVDYGYTF. The CDR3 bases are TGCGCCAGCAGTAGGACAGGGGTAGACTATGGCTACACCTTC.

In its sample, this clonotype was seen a few times. The genes are TRBV5-1 and TRBJ1-6; 9 nucleotides line up with TRBD1. V shed 4 bases and J 7 bases; nucleotides not matched to a gene: 3. CDR1 SGHRS and CDR2 YFSETQ come from the germline V gene. This CDR3 comprises 14 residues. CDR3 loop: CASSPDRGNSPLHF. The CDR3 DNA reads as TGCGCCAGCAGCCCCGACAGGGGGAATTCACCCCTCCACTTT.

This clonotype was counted a single time. This chain uses TRBV21-1 with TRBJ2-7; the D call in the table, TRBD1, was not verified against the DNA. TRBV21-1 is classified as a pseudogene. The CDR3 is 14 amino acids. This CDR3 reads CASSTPWGPHEQYF. CDR3 sequence (DNA): TGTGCCAGCAGTACGCCCTGGGGGCCCCACGAGCAGTACTTC.

This chain joins TRBV6-1 and TRBJ2-7; a possible D gene is TRBD1 (5 bases). Germline V gene sequence: CDR1 MNHNS, CDR2 SASEGT. The CDR3 runs to 14 residues. Trimming shortened V by 5 bases and J by 6 bases, and 17 bases separated the two germline ends. CDR3 amino acids: CASSRRQGPFEQYF. CDR3 in DNA: TGTGCCAGCAGTAGACGGCAGGGTCCCTTCGAGCAGTACTTC.

This clonotype was found a few times. The J gene is TRBJ2-5, the V gene TRBV5-4; 13 bases agree with TRBD2. With V trimmed by 5 bases and J by 2 bases, 6 bases remained unmatched. This CDR3 region has 16 residues. Germline V gene sequence: CDR1 SGHNT, CDR2 YYREEE (reference sequence). This CDR3 is CASRLAGGPVQETQYF. The DNA for the CDR3 is TGTGCCAGCAGACTAGCGGGAGGGCCGGTTCAAGAGACCCAGTACTTC.

V is TRBV19 and J is TRBJ1-4, with D maybe TRBD1 (5 bases). The CDR3 totals 15 residues. The ends were cut back, 1 base at V and 5 bases at J, with 11 bases in the middle. Germline CDR1 LNHDA, CDR2 SQIVND (reference sequence). In DNA form, the CDR3 reads TGTGCCAGTAGTATAGGGCCAGGACAAAATGAAAAACTGTTTTTT. Translating gives CASSIGPGQNEKLFF.

Sample share makes this clonotype medium-sized. The chain carries TRBV20-1 and TRBJ1-5; D is ambiguous. The CDR3 totals 14 residues. The germline gives CDR1 DFQATT, CDR2 SNEGSKA (reference sequence). V was pared by 4 bases and J by 3 bases, with 13 bases between. CDR3 DNA: TGCAGTGCTAAACGGACTGCTTCCAATCAGCCCCAGCATTTT. The encoded protein is CSAKRTASNQPQHF.

This clonotype was found a few times. This chain links TRBV20-1 with TRBJ1-2; no clear D gene. Trimming removed 0 bases from V and 10 bases from J, with 9 bases in between. The CDR3 contains 11 residues. CDR1 is DFQATT, CDR2 SNEGSKA, per germline (reference sequence). The CDR3 spells CSARDLPYYTF. DNA of the CDR3: TGCAGTGCTAGAGATCTGCCCTACTACACCTTC.

This chain joins TRBV28 and TRBJ2-7; TRBD2 might be the D (5 bases). Trimming left V 5 bases short and J 2 bases short, with 13 bases between. The germline CDR1 and CDR2 sequences are MDHEN and SYDVKM. The CDR3 runs 14 residues. The CDR3 bases are TGTGCCAGCAGTGTCGTACCGGGGACCTACGAGCAGTACTTC. It specifies CASSVVPGTYEQYF.

This clonotype was found a few times. This rearrangement joins TRBV6-2 or TRBV6-3 to TRBJ1-5, with 7 bases matching TRBD1. The CDR3 has 15 amino acids. Germline trimming cut 2 bases from V and 5 bases from J; bases unmatched to any gene: 6. Germline CDR1 MNHEY, CDR2 SVGEGT. In DNA, the CDR3 is TGTGCCAGCAGTTACCTGTACAGGGGATATCAGCCCCAGCATTTT. It specifies CASSYLYRGYQPQHF.

The V gene is TRBV7-2, the J gene TRBJ2-3; TRBD2 matches at 14 bases. There are 18 residues in the CDR3. CDR1 SGHTA and CDR2 FQGNSA come from the germline V gene. The V gene end was trimmed by 0 bases and the J gene end by 10 bases; junction bases not matched to a gene: 12. The CDR3 region is CASSLADRLAGGPWSQYF. In nucleotides, the CDR3 is TGTGCCAGCAGCTTAGCCGACCGACTAGCGGGAGGGCCGTGGTCGCAGTATTTT.

The sample holds a few counts of this clonotype. The chain uses TRBV19 and TRBJ1-5; no clear D gene. The CDR3 covers 13 residues. Germline V lookup: CDR1 LNHDA, CDR2 SQIVND (reference sequence). Trimming removed 5 bases at V and 2 bases at J, with 7 bases between. CDR3 sequence (DNA): TGTGCCAGTAGTCATGCGGGCAATCAGCCCCAGCATTTT. This gives the protein CASSHAGNQPQHF.

This clonotype counts as large. The genes are TRBV2 and TRBJ2-5; D may match TRBD1 or TRBD2 (5 bases each). This CDR3 is 14 amino acids long. In germline, CDR1 is SNHLY, CDR2 FYNNEI. The V and J ends lost 0 bases and 7 bases respectively, with 12 bases between them. In DNA, the CDR3 is TGTGCCAGCAGTGAAGCTCGAGGGGCAGGGACCCAGTACTTC. This gives the protein CASSEARGAGTQYF.

As regards this clonotype: An end of the junction does not agree with germline; a read error may underlie this. The rearrangement joins TRBV28 to TRBJ2-3; 8 positions match TRBD2. Germline lookup yields CDR1 MDHEN and CDR2 SYDVKM. The CDR3 covers 14 residues. The CDR3 loop reads CASSSGGPPDTQYF. In DNA form, the CDR3 reads TGTGCCAGTAGTTCGGGAGGGCCCCCAGATACGCAGTATTTT.

This clonotype has only a few counts. This chain links TRBV6-1 with TRBJ2-1, with TRBD2 matching over 12 bases. The length of the CDR3 is 16 residues. Germline V gene data show CDR1 as MNHNS and CDR2 as SASEGT. V gave up 6 bases and J gave up 7 bases; unmatched junction bases: 10. CDR3 DNA sequence: TGTGCCAGCAGAGGCCCCCGACTAGCGGGGGATAATGAGCAGTTCTTC. This translates into CASRGPRLAGDNEQFF.

Here the CDR3 reads CASSYKGSGSSYNEQFF. The CDR3 DNA follows: TGTGCCAGCAGTTATAAGGGAAGCGGGAGCTCCTACAATGAGCAGTTCTTC. This chain links TRBV6-5 with TRBJ2-1; 8 nucleotides match TRBD2. CDR3 length: 17 residues. Germline CDR1 reads MNHEY; CDR2 reads SVGAGI. The ends lost 3 bases at V and 0 bases at J; junction bases unmatched: 7.

The rearrangement links TRBV20-1 to TRBJ2-5; 7 nucleotides match TRBD1. CDR1 is DFQATT, CDR2 SNEGSKA, per germline (reference sequence). The CDR3 has 15 residues. Unmatched junction bases numbered 13, after V lost 5 bases and J lost 4 bases. CDR3 sequence: CSAGISSPGGETQYF. Written as DNA, the CDR3 is TGCAGTGCTGGAATCTCTAGCCCAGGGGGAGAGACCCAGTACTTC.

The chain joins TRBV7-8 to TRBJ2-3; 9 bases are a match to TRBD2. The V gene's germline CDR1 is SGHVS and CDR2 FQNEAQ. The CDR3 totals 16 residues. Trimming cost V 5 bases and J 3 bases; bases outside gene matches: 9. The CDR3 DNA follows: TGTGCCAGCAGCCCAATCGCGGGAGGGGCGACAGATACGCAGTATTTT. Protein sequence: CASSPIAGGATDTQYF.

The V and J genes are TRBV6-1 and TRBJ2-7, with 8 bases aligning to TRBD1. V was pared by 6 bases and J by 6 bases, with 19 bases of the junction left unmatched. Germline V CDR1 and CDR2: MNHNS, SASEGT. The CDR3 consists of 17 residues. DNA for the CDR3: TGTGCCAGCAGAAACCCCAGGGGAGGACAGGGATCATCCGAGCAGTACTTC. This sequence encodes CASRNPRGGQGSSEQYF.

This rearrangement joins TRBV20-1 to TRBJ2-7; perhaps TRBD2 as D (6 bases). CDR1 is DFQATT, CDR2 SNEGSKA, per germline (reference sequence). V was shortened by 5 bases and J by 2 bases, with 13 bases between the two germline ends. The CDR3 is 13 amino acids. CDR3 nucleotide sequence: TGCAGTGCTGTCCGGCGGGAAACCTACGAGCAGTACTTC. Translation: CSAVRRETYEQYF.